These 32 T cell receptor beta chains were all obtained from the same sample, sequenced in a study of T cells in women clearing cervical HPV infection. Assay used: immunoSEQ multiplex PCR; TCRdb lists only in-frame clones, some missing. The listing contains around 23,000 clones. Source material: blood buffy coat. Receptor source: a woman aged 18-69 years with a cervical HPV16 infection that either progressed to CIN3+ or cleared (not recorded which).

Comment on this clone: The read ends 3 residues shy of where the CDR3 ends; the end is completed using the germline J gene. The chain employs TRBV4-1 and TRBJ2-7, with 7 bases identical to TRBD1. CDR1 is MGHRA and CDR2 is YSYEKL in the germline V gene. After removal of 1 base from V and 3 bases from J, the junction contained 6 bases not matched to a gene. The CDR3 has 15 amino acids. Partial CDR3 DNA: TGCGCCAGCAGCCAAGGACAGGGATTATTCTACGAG. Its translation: CASSQGQGLFYE. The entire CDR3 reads CASSQGQGLFYEQYF.

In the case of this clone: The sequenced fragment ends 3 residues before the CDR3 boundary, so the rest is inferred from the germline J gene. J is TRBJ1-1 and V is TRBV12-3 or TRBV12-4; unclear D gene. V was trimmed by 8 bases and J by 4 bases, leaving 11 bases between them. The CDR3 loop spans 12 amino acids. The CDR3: CASRIAGTEAFF. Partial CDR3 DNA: TGTGCCAGCCGTATCGCGGGCACTGAA.

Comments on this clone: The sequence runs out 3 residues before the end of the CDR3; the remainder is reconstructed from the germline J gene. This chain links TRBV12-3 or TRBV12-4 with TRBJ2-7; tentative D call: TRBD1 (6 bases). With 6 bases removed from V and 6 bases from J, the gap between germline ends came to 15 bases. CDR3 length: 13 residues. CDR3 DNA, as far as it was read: TGTGCCAGCAGCAGACTTACAGGGATCGAG. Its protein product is CASSRLTGIE. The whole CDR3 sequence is CASSRLTGIEQYF.

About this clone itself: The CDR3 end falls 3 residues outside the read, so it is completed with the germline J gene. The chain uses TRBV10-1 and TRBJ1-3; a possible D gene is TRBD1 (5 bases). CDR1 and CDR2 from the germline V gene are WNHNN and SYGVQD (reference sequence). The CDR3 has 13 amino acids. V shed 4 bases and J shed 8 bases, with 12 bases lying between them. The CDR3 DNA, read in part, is TGCGCCAGCAGTGGACAGTTCGAAGACACC. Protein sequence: CASSGQFEDT. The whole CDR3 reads CASSGQFEDTIYF.

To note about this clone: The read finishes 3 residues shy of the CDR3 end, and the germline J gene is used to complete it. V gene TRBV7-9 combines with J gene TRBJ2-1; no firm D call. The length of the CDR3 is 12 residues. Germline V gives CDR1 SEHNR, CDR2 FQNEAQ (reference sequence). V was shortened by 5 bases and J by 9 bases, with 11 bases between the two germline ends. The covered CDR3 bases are TGTGCCAGCAGCCCCAGGCGTTTTGAG. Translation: CASSPRRFE. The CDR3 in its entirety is CASSPRRFEQFF.

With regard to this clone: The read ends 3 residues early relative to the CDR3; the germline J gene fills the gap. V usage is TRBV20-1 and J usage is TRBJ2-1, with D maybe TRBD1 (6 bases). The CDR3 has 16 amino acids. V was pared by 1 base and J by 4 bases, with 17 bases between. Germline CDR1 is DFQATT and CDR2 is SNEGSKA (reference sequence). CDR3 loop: CSARGIPGQVYNEQFF. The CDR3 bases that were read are TGCAGTGCTAGAGGTATACCGGGACAAGTTTACAATGAG.

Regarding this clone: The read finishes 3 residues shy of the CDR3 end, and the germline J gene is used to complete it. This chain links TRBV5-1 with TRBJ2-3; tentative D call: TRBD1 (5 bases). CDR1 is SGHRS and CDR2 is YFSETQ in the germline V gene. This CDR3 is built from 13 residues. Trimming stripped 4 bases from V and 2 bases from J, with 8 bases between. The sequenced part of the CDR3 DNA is TGCGCCAGCAGCAAAGGGGACACAGATACG. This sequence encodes CASSKGDTDT. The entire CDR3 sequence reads CASSKGDTDTQYF.

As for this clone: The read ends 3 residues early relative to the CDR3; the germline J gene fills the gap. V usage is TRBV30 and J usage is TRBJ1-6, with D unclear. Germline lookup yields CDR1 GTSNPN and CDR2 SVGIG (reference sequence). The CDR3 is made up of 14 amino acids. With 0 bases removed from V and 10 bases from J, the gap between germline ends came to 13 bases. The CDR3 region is CAWSVAGADSPLHF. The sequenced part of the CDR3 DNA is TGTGCCTGGAGTGTTGCGGGCGCTGACTCACCC. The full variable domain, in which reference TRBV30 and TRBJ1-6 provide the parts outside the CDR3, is SQTIHQWPATLVQPVGSPLSLECTVEGTSNPNLYWYRQAAGRGLQLLFYSVGIGQISSEVPQNLSASRPQDRQFILSSKKLLLSDSGFYLCAWSVAGADSPLHFGNGTRLTVT.

The sequenced part of the CDR3 DNA is TGCGCCAGCAGCATAGGGGATACG. This sequence encodes CASSIGDT. The whole CDR3 region reads CASSIGDTQYF. The chain combines TRBV10-1 with TRBJ2-3; D gene ambiguous. The read gets to within 3 residues of the CDR3 end, and the germline J gene fills in the rest. Germline CDR1 and CDR2: WNHNN and SYGVQD (reference sequence). This CDR3 has 11 residues. V lost 6 bases and J 6 bases, leaving 7 bases between the germline ends.

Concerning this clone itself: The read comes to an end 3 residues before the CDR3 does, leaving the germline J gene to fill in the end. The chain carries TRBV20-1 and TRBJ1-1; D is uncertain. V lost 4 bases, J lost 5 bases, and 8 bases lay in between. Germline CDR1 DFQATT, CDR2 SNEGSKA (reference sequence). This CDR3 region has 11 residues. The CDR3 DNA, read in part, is TGCAGTGCTAAGGGTTTTACTGAA. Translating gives CSAKGFTE. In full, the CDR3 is CSAKGFTEAFF.

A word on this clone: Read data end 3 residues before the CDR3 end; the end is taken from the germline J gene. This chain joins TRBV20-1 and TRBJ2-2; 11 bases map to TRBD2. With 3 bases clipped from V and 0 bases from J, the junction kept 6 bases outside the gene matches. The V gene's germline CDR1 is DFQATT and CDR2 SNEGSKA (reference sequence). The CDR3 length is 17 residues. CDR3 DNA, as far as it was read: TGCAGTGCTAGTTCACTAGCGGGAGCCACGAACACCGGGGAG. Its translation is CSASSLAGATNTGE. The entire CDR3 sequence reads CSASSLAGATNTGELFF.

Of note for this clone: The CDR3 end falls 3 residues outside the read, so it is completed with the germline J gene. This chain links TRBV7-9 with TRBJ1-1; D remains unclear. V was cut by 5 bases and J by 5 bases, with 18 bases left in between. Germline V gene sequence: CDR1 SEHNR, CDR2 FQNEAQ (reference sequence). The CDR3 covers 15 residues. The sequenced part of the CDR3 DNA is TGTGCCAGCAGCCGGTCATCGGCAGGTGTTACTGAA. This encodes CASSRSSAGVTE. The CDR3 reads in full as CASSRSSAGVTEAFF.

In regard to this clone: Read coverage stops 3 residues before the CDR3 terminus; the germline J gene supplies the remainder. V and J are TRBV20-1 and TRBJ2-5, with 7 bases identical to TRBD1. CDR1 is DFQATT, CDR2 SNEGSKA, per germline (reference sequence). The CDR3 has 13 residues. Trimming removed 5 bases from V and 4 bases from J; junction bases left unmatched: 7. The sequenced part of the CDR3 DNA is TGCAGTGCTGCCGGGACAGAAAGAGAGACC. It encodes CSAAGTERET. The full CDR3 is CSAAGTERETQYF.

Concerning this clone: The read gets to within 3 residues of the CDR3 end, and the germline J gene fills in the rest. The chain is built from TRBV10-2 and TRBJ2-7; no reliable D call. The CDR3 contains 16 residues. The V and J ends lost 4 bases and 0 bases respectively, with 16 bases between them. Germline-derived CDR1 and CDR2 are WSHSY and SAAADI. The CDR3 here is CASSANSFRSSYEQYF. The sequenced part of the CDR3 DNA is TGCGCCAGCAGTGCCAACAGCTTCAGGAGCTCCTACGAG.

The covered CDR3 bases are TGTGCCAGTAGGAATGCGACAGGGTGGGTCTATGGC. Protein sequence: CASRNATGWVYG. The complete CDR3 reads CASRNATGWVYGYTF. The V call is TRBV19, the J call TRBJ1-2, with 7 bases identical to TRBD1. Read sequence stops 3 residues before the CDR3 end, and the germline J gene provides the missing end. After removal of 6 bases from V and 4 bases from J, the junction contained 11 bases not matched to a gene. The CDR3 has 15 amino acids. Germline values: CDR1 LNHDA, CDR2 SQIVND (reference sequence).

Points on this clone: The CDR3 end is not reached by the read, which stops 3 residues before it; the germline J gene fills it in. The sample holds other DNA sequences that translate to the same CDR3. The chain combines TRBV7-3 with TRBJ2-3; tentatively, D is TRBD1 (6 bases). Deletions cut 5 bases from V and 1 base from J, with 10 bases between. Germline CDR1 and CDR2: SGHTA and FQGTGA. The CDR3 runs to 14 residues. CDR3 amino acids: CASSPGQGTDTQYF. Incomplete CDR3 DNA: TGTGCCAGCAGCCCGGGACAAGGCACAGATACG.

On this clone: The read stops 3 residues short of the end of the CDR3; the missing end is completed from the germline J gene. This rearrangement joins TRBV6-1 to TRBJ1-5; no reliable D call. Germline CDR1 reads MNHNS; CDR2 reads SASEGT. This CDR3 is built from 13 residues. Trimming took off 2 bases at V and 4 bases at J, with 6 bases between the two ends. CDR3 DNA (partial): TGTGCCAGCAGTGAACAACATAATCAGCCC. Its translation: CASSEQHNQP. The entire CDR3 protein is CASSEQHNQPQHF.

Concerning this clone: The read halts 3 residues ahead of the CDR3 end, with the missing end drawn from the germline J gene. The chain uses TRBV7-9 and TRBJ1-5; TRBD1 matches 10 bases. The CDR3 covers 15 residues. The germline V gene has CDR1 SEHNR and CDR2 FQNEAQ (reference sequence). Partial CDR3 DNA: TGTGCCAGCAGCTCCGACAGGGGGCACACAGATCCC. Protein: CASSSDRGHTDP. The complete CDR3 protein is CASSSDRGHTDPQHF.

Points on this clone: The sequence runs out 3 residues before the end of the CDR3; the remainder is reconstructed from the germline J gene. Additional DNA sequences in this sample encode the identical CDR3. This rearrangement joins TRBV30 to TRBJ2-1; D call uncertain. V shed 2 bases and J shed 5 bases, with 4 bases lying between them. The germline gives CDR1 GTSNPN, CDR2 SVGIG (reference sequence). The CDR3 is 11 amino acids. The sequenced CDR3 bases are TGTGCCTGGAGTCTTAACAATGAG. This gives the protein CAWSLNNE. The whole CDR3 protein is CAWSLNNEQFF.

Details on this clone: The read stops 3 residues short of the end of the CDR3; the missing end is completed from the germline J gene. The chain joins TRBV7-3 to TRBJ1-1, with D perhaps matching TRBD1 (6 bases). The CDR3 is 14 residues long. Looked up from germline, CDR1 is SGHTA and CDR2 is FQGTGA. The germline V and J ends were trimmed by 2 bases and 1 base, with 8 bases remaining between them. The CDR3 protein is CASSLQGQNTEAFF. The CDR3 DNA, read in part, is TGTGCCAGCAGCTTACAGGGGCAGAACACTGAA.

CDR3 sequence reads: CASSQGGGTGTKNIQYF. The CDR3 DNA, read in part, is TGTGCCAGCAGCCAGGGAGGAGGGACAGGGACCAAAAACATT. The rearrangement joins TRBV7-8 to TRBJ2-4; TRBD1 agrees at 9 bases. The sequence runs out 3 residues before the end of the CDR3; the remainder is reconstructed from the germline J gene. V lost 5 bases to trimming and J lost 2 bases; unmatched junction nucleotides: 10. CDR1 and CDR2 from the germline V gene are SGHVS and FQNEAQ. This CDR3 contains 17 residues. Drawing the rest from reference TRBV7-8 and TRBJ2-4, the complete variable domain is GAGVSQSPRYKVAKRGQDVALRCDPISGHVSLFWYQQALGQGPEFLTYFQNEAQLDKSGLPSDRFFAERPEGSVSTLKIQRTQQEDSAVYLCASSQGGGTGTKNIQYFGAGTRLSVL.

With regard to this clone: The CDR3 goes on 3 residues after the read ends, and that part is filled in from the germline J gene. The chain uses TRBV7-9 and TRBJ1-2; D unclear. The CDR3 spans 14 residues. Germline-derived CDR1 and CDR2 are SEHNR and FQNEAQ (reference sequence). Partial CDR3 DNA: TGTGCCAGCAGCATACAGAAAACAAAAAACATC. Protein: CASSIQKTKNI. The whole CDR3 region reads CASSIQKTKNIYTF.

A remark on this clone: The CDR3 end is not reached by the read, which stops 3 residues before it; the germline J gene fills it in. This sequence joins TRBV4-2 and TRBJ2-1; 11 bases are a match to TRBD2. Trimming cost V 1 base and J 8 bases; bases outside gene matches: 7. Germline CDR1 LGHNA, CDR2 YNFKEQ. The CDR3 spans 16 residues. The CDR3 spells CASSQVLAGGPDEQFF. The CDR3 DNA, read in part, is TGTGCCAGCAGCCAAGTATTAGCGGGAGGGCCGGATGAG.

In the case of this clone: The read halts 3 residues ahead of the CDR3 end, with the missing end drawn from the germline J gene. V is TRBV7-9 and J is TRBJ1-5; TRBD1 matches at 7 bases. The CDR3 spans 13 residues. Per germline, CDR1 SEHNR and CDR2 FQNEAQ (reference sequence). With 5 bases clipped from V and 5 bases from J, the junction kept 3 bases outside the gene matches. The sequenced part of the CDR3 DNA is TGTGCCAGCAGCGACAGGGCCGATCAGCCC. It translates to CASSDRADQP. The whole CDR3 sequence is CASSDRADQPQHF.

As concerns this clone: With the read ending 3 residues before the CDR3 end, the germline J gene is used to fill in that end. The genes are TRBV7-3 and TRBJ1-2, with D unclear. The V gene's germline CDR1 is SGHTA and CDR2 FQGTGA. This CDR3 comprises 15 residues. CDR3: CASSLSGSGLYDYTF. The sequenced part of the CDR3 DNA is TGTGCCAGCAGCTTAAGTGGAAGCGGTTTGTACGAC.

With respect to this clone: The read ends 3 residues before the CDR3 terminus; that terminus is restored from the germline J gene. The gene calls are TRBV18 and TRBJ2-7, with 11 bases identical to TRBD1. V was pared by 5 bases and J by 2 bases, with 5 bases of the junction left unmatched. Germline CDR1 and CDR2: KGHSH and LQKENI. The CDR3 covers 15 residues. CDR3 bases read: TGTGCCAGCTCAGAAGGACAGGGGGCTACCTACGAG. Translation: CASSEGQGATYE. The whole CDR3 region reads CASSEGQGATYEQYF.

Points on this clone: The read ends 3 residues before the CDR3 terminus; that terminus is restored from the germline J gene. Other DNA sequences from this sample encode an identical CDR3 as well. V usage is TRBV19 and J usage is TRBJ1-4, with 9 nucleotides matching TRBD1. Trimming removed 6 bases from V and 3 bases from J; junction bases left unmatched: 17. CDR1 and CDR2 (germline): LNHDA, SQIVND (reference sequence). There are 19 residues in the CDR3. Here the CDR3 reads CASSAPQAGTGLSNEKLFF. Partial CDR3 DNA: TGTGCCAGTAGCGCCCCCCAAGCAGGGACAGGGTTGTCTAATGAAAAA.

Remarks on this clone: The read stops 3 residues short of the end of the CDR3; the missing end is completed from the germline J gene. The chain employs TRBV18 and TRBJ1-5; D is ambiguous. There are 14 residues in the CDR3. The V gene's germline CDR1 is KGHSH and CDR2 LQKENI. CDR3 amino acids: CASSPPSSPDPQHF. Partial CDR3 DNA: TGTGCCAGCTCCCCCCCCTCCAGTCCAGATCCC.

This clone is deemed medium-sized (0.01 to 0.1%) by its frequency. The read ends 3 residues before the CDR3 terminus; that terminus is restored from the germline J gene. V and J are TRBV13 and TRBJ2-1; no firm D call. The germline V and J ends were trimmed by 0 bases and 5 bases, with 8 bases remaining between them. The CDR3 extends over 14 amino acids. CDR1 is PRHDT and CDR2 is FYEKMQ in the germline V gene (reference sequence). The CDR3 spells CASSLGGINNEQFF. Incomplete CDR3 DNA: TGTGCCAGCAGCTTAGGTGGCATAAACAATGAG.

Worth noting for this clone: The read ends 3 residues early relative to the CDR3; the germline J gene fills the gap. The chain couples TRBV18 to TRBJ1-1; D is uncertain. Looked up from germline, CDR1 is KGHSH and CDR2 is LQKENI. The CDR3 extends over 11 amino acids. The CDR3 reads CASSATEEAFF. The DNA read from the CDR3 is TGTGCCAGCTCAGCTACCGAGGAA. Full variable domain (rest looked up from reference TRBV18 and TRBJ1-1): NAGVMQNPRHLVRRRGQEARLRCSPMKGHSHVYWYRQLPEEGLKFMVYLQKENIIDESGMPKERFSAEFPKEGPSILRIQQVVRGDSAAYFCASSATEEAFFGQGTRLTVV.

The covered CDR3 bases are TGTGCCAGCAGCGTAGCTCCGGGGAGCGAATACTACGAG. Translation gives CASSVAPGSEYYE. The CDR3 in its entirety is CASSVAPGSEYYEQYF. J is TRBJ2-7 and V is TRBV9, with D tentatively TRBD2 (5 bases). Sequencing ends 3 residues short of the CDR3 end; the germline J gene provides the rest. Germline CDR1 is SGDLS and CDR2 is YYNGEE. The CDR3 has 16 residues. The V gene lost 0 bases and the J gene lost 3 bases, with 16 bases spanning the gap.

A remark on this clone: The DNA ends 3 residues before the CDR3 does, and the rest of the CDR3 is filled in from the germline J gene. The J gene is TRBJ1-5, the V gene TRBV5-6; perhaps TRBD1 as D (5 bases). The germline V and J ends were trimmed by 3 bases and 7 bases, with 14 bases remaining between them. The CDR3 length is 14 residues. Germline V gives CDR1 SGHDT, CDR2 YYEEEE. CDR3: CASSSWGDPQPQHF. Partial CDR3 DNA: TGTGCCAGCAGCTCTTGGGGGGATCCACAGCCC.